Below, one T cell receptor beta chain is given with its context. Its antigen is still unknown. With 0 bases removed from V and 11 bases from J, the gap between germline ends came to 17 bases. This CDR3 region has 14 residues. CDR1 is SGHVS, CDR2 FNYEAQ, per germline. 5'RACE primed from the constant segment yielded TCR alpha and TCR beta cDNA libraries bearing sample barcodes and UMIs. TCRdb analysed the 5' RACE reads with MiXCR anew, one entry per CDR3 protein. The table records 350,000 to 450,000 distinct CDR3 sequences, 15% to 20% of them present only once. This sample was taken from a study of T-cell memory formation after mild COVID-19. Study-level background: Largely, the TCR clusters proved donor specific. Study results and caveats: CM and EM subsets held most contracting CD4+ clones; EMRA held CD8+ ones. A second wave expanding day 15 to 37 was CD4+-biased; contracting clones were balanced.

The sequenced sample consisted of PBMCs or a T cell subset sorted from them (not recorded which). The chain couples TRBV7-6 to TRBJ2-7, with D perhaps TRBD1 or TRBD2 (5 bases each). The sequence came from an adult woman who had mild COVID-19 (a few samples of this study predate the infection). Cell type and time point are not known. The CDR3 region has the DNA TGTGCCAGCAGCTTAGCTTCCGGGACGAGTGAGGAGTACTTC. Amino acid sequence: CASSLASGTSEEYF. The whole variable domain, filled in from reference TRBV7-6 and TRBJ2-7, reads GAGVSQSPRYKVTKRGQDVALRCDPISGHVSLYWYRQALGQGPEFLTYFNYEAQQDKSGLPNDRFSAERPEGSISTLTIQRTEQRDSAMYRCASSLASGTSEEYFGPGTRLTVT.